This TCR beta chain derives from a study of identical twins' blood T cells. Findings and limits, study-wide: Abundant TCRbeta CDR3s overlapped more between twins than with unrelated donors. Twins reportedly had markedly more similar V usage than unrelated donors, even among out-of-frame TCRbeta clonotypes.

Remarks on this clonotype: The target antigen is unknown.

The CDR3 has 13 residues. Germline V gene data show CDR1 as MNHNS and CDR2 as SASEGT. After removal of 6 bases from V and 10 bases from J, the junction contained 6 bases not matched to a gene. MiXCR, run by TCRdb on the 5' RACE reads, gives a single entry per CDR3 protein. The profile covers roughly 340,000 distinct CDR3 sequences, with about 28% appearing a single time and 5.5% to 6.5% taken by the ten largest. This clonotype originated in a woman aged 18-55 years in good health. This sequence joins TRBV6-1 and TRBJ1-4; TRBD1 matches 9 bases. The specimen was PBMCs. CDR3 region: CASSRDRAAKLFF. In nucleotides, the CDR3 is TGTGCCAGCAGCCGGGACAGGGCTGCAAAACTGTTTTTT.